This entry describes one TCR beta chain. Its antigen is unidentified. Different DNA sequences within this sample yield the same CDR3. The germline V and J ends were trimmed by 2 bases and 2 bases, with 5 bases remaining between them. There are 13 residues in the CDR3. Germline CDR1 and CDR2: SGHTA and FQGTGA. This sample was taken from a study of beta chain features in type 1 diabetes. Study context: Across the samples, roughly 98 million sorted cells were examined in total.

Findings and limits, study-wide: Type 1 diabetes patients showed a moderate but significant shortening of TCRB CDR3s in all four CD4+ subsets. Whether TCRB rearrangement is influenced by HLA type was left unresolved in this analysis.

As every portion of the isolated RNA was reverse transcribed, the sequencing read expressed TCRB transcripts. Around 3.8 million reads per sample were averaged for naive, central memory and regulatory samples. Repertoires were generated with immunoSEQ multiplex PCR, while TCRdb's copy carries only in-frame clones and drops some. The data hold 850,000 to 900,000 clones, with 15% to 20% observed a single time. This chain links TRBV7-3 with TRBJ2-3; D possibly corresponds to TRBD2 (5 bases). This sequence was found in a woman aged 18 to 35 in good health. The sample comprised naive CD4+ T cells from blood. The DNA for the CDR3 is TGTGCCAGCAGCTTAGACTACACAGATACGCAGTATTTT. Its protein is CASSLDYTDTQYF.